This TCR beta chain stems from a study of CD8+CD57+ T cells in acquired aplastic anemia. Study as a whole: Mean yield of DNA from sorted CD4+ and CD8+ cells was 3 to 3.5 ug. Study-wide findings and caveats: Over 25 shared CD8+ CDR3s appeared highly expressed within patients' immunodominant clones.

Researchers used genomic DNA as the template to profile TCR beta VDJ and CDR3. A single record per CDR3 protein comes from TCRdb applying MiXCR to the reads. This table has around 150,000 distinct CDR3 sequences, 40% to 50% appearing once. Trimming shortened V by 5 bases and J by 6 bases, and 11 bases separated the two germline ends. CDR3 length: 12 amino acids. Germline CDR1 SEHNR, CDR2 FQNEAQ (reference sequence). Sequenced patients had shown CD8+CD57+ cell expansion by flow cytometry. The patients, all of them, had severe acquired aplastic anemia. This clonotype was picked up many times. What it recognizes is unknown.

What was sequenced was sorted CD4+, CD8+, or CD8+CD57+ T cells (not recorded which) from PBMCs. The rearrangement uses TRBV7-9 and TRBJ2-7; tentatively, D is TRBD1 (6 bases). The receptor comes from a human donor with aplastic anemia. As DNA, the CDR3 is TGTGCCAGCAGCCTACGAGGGGGCGAGCAGTACTTC. The encoded protein is CASSLRGGEQYF.